What follows is one T cell receptor beta chain and its context. This specimen comes from a study of blood T cell repertoires in COVID-19. Study-level information: Samples came from the United States, Italy and Spain, spanning acute and convalescent COVID-19.

Generated by immunoSEQ multiplex PCR, the TCRdb table keeps only in-frame clones and is missing some. The sample shows approximately 70,000 clones, about 87% of them seen only once. Germline lookup yields CDR1 GTSNPN and CDR2 SVGIG (reference sequence). Trimming stripped 1 base from V and 2 bases from J, with 17 bases between. The CDR3 contains 16 residues. Sequencing was carried out using peripheral blood. This clonotype was sampled from a woman aged 45-59 years with acute or convalescent COVID-19. The chain uses TRBV30 and TRBJ1-2; TRBD1 might be the D (6 bases). The CDR3 loop is CAWSARQVGLNYGYTF. CDR3 DNA sequence: TGTGCCTGGAGTGCTCGACAGGTTGGCCTGAACTATGGCTACACCTTC. The entire variable domain, with the rest obtained from reference TRBV30 and TRBJ1-2, is as follows: SQTIHQWPATLVQPVGSPLSLECTVEGTSNPNLYWYRQAAGRGLQLLFYSVGIGQISSEVPQNLSASRPQDRQFILSSKKLLLSDSGFYLCAWSARQVGLNYGYTFGSGTRLTVV.